This TCR beta chain stems from a study of T-cell reconstitution after alpha-beta-depleted transplantation in children. Trimming cost V 5 bases and J 1 base; bases outside gene matches: 4. The CDR3 runs 15 residues. Germline-derived CDR1 and CDR2 are SGHRS and YFSETQ. This clonotype was detected ten times or more. Preparing the TCRbeta library involved the use of unique molecular identifiers. One entry per CDR3 protein, called by TCRdb with MiXCR from the PCR reads. The sample records about 640,000 distinct CDR3 sequences, 16% being singletons. This material consisted of PBMCs from the stem cell graft donor, taken from the stem cell graft. The chain has TRBV5-1 and TRBJ2-3; TRBD2 matches at 10 bases. The sequence derives from a human donor who donated a stem cell graft to a child with acute myeloid leukemia. The CDR3, as DNA: TGCGCCAGCAGTAGGACTAGCGGCCGCACAGATACGCAGTATTTT. Translation: CASSRTSGRTDTQYF.